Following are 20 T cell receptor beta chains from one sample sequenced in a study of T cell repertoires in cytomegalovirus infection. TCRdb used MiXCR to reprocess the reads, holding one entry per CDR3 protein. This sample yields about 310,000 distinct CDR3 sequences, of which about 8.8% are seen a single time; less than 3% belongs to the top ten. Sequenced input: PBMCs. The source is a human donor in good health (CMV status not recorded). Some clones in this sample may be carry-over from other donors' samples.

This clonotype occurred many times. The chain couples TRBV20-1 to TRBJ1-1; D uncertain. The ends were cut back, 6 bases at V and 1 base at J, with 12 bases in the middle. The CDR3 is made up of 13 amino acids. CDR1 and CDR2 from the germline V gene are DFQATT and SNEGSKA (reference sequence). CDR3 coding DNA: TGCAGTGCCCCCGAGTTGACGAACACTGAAGCTTTCTTT. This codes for CSAPELTNTEAFF.

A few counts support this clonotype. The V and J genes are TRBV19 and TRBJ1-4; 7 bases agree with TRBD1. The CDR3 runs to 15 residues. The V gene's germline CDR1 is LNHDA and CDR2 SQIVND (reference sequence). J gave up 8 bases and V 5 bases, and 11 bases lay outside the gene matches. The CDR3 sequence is CASSAPGTAREKLFF. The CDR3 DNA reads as TGTGCCAGTAGTGCCCCCGGGACAGCGAGAGAAAAACTGTTTTTT.

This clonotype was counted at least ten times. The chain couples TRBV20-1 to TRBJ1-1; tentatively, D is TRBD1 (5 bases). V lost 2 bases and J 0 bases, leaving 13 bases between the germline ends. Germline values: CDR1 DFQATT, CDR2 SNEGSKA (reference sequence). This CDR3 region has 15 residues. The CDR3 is CSARPRGTVNTEAFF. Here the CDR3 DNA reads TGCAGTGCTAGACCACGGGGGACCGTGAACACTGAAGCTTTCTTT.

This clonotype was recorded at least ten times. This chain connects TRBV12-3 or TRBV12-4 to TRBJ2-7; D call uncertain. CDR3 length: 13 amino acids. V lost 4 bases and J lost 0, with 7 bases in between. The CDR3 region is CASSWGSSYEQYF. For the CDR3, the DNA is TGTGCCAGCAGTTGGGGTAGCTCCTACGAGCAGTACTTC.

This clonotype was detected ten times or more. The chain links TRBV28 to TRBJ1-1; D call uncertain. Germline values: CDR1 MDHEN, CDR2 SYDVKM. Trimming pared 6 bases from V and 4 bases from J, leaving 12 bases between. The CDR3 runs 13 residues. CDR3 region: CASRLASSTEAFF. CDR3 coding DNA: TGTGCCAGCAGGTTGGCCAGCTCCACTGAAGCTTTCTTT. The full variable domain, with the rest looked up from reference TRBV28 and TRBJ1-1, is DVKVTQSSRYLVKRTGEKVFLECVQDMDHENMFWYRQDPGLGLRLIYFSYDVKMKEKGDIPEGYSVSREKKERFSLILESASTNQTSMYLCASRLASSTEAFFGQGTRLTVV.

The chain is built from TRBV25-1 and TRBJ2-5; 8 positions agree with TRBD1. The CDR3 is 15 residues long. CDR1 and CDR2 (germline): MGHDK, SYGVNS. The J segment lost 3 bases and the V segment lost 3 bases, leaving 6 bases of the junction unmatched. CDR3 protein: CASSDPGQGEETQYF. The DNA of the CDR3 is TGTGCCAGCAGTGATCCCGGACAGGGAGAAGAGACCCAGTACTTC.

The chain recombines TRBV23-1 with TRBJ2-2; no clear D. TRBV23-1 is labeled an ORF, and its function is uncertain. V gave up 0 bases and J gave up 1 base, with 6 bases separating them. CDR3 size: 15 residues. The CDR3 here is CASSQSSGNTGELFF. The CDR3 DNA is TGCGCCAGCAGTCAATCATCGGGGAACACCGGGGAGCTGTTTTTT.

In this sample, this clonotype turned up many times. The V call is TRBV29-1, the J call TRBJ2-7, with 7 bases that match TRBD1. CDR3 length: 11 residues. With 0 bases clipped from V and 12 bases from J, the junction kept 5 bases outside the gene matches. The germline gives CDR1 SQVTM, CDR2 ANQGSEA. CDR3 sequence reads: CSVEDLGTVYF. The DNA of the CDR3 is TGCAGCGTTGAAGATCTCGGGACAGTGTACTTC.

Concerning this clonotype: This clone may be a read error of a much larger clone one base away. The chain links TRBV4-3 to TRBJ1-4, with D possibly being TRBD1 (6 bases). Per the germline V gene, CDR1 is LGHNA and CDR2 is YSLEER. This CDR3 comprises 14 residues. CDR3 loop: CTSSHTGRSEKLFF. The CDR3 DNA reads TGCACCAGCAGCCATACAGGGAGGAGTGAAAAACTGTTTTTT.

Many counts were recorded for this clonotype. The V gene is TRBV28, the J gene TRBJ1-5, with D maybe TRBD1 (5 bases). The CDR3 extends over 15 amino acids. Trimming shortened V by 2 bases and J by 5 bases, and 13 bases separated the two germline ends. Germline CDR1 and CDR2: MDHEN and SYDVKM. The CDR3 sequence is CASSLPRDLHQPQHF. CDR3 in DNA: TGTGCCAGCAGTTTACCCCGGGACCTCCATCAGCCCCAGCATTTT.

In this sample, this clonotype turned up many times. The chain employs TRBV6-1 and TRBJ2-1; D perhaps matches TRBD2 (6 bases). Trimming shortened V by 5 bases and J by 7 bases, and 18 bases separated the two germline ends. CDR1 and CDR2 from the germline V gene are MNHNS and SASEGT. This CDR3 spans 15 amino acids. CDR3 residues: CASSSGTLYENEQFF. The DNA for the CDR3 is TGTGCCAGCAGTTCGGGGACTCTATATGAAAATGAGCAGTTCTTC.

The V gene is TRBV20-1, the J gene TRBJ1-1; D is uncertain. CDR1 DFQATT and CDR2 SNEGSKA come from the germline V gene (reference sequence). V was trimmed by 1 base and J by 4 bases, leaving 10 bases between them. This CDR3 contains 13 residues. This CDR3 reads CSARGLRGTEAFF. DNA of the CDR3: TGCAGTGCTAGAGGGCTCCGGGGCACTGAAGCTTTCTTT.

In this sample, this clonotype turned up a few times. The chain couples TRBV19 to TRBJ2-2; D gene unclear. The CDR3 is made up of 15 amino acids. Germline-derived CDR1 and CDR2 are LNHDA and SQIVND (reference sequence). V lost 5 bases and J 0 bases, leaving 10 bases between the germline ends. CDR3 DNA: TGTGCCAGTAGTCGCAGGTTTACGAACACCGGGGAGCTGTTTTTT. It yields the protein CASSRRFTNTGELFF.

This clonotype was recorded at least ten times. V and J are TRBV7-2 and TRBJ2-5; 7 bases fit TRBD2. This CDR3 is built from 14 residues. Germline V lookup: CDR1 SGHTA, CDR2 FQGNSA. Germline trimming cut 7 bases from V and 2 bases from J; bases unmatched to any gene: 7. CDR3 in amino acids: CASKGASGQETQYF. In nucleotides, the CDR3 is TGTGCCAGCAAAGGGGCTAGCGGACAAGAGACCCAGTACTTC. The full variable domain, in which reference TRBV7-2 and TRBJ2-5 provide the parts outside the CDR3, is GAGVSQSPSNKVTEKGKDVELRCDPISGHTALYWYRQSLGQGLEFLIYFQGNSAPDKSGLPSDRFSAERTGGSVSTLTIQRTQQEDSAVYLCASKGASGQETQYFGPGTRLLVL.

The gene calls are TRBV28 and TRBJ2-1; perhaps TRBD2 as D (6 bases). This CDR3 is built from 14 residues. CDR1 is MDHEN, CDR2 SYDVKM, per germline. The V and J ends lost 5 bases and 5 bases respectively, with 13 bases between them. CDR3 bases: TGTGCCAGCAGTCCTGATATAGCGGACAATGAGCAGTTCTTC. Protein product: CASSPDIADNEQFF.

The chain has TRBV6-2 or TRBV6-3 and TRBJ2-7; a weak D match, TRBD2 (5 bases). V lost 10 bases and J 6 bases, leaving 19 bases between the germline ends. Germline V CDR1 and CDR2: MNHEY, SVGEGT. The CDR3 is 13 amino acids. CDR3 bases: TGTGCCACCTTGGGATTCGGGGAAGGCGAGCAGTACGTC. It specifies CATLGFGEGEQYV.

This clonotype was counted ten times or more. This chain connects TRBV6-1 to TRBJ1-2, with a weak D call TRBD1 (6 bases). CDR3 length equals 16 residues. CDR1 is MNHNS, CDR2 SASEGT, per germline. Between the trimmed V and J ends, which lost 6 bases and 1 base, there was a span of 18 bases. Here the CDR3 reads CASSPGQGLFNYGYTF. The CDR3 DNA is TGTGCCAGCAGCCCCGGGCAGGGGTTGTTTAACTATGGCTACACCTTC.

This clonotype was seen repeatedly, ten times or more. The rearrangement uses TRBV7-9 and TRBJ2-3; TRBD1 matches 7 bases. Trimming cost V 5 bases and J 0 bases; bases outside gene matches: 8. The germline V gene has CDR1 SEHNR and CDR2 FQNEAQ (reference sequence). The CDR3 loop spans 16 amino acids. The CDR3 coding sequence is TGTGCCAGCAGCCCAACAGGGGTTAGGAGCACAGATACGCAGTATTTT. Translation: CASSPTGVRSTDTQYF.

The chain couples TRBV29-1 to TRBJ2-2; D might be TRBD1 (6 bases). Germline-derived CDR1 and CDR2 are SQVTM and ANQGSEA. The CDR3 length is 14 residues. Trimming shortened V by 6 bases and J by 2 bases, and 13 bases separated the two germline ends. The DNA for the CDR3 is TGCAGCGTACCCGGACAGCCTAACACCGGGGAGCTGTTTTTT. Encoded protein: CSVPGQPNTGELFF.

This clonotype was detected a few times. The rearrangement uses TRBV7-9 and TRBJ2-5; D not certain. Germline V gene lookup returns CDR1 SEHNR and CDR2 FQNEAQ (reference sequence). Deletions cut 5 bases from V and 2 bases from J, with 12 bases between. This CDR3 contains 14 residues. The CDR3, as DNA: TGTGCCAGCAGCGTTGCTAGAGATCAAGAGACCCAGTACTTC. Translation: CASSVARDQETQYF. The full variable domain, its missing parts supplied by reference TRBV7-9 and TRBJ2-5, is DTGVSQNPRHKITKRGQNVTFRCDPISEHNRLYWYRQTLGQGPEFLTYFQNEAQLEKSRLLSDRFSAERPKGSFSTLEIQRTEQGDSAMYLCASSVARDQETQYFGPGTRLLVL.